This T cell receptor beta chain was identified during a study of spatial heterogeneity in lung cancer. Study conclusions and caveats: Tumor TCRs that were ubiquitous and expanded showed up in blood more at resection than follow-up.

Each molecule of TCR cDNA was tagged with one unique molecular identifier. Each CDR3 protein gets one entry after TCRdb re-called the 5' RACE reads with MiXCR. Here the sample spans around 23,000 distinct CDR3 sequences, 4.6% being singletons. This clonotype was observed at least ten times. Its antigen is as yet unknown. Time point defined: sample taken at primary tumor resection. Unsorted whole RNA from tumor, nontumor lung or frozen PBMC underwent sequencing. Germline loops: CDR1 SEHNR, CDR2 FQNEAQ (reference sequence). Trimming cost V 4 bases and J 1 base, with 18 bases left between them. This CDR3 has 17 amino acids.

The clonotype comes from a male donor with early-stage non-small cell lung cancer. The sequencing here drew on PBMCs, taken at surgery. The chain couples TRBV7-9 to TRBJ2-3; the D gene is possibly TRBD1 (5 bases). CDR3: CASSSPPGQGRTDTQYF. The CDR3 DNA follows: TGTGCCAGCAGCTCACCCCCGGGTCAGGGCCGCACAGATACGCAGTATTTT.